A single sample gave rise to the 17 T cell receptor beta chains below, sequenced in a study of T cells in localized non-small cell lung cancer. Profiling relied on immunoSEQ multiplex PCR, and the TCRdb table lists in-frame clones only, not all of them. The sample shows 45,000 to 65,000 clones, around three quarters of them seen only once. The sample in question was PBMCs, obtained before any cancer treatment. Receptors originate from a woman aged 40-75 years with stage II lung adenocarcinoma.

V gene TRBV20-1 combines with J gene TRBJ2-7; TRBD1 matches at 8 bases. CDR1 and CDR2 from the germline V gene are DFQATT and SNEGSKA (reference sequence). The CDR3 covers 11 residues. Trimming removed 5 bases from V and 4 bases from J; junction bases left unmatched: 1. CDR3 region: CSAGTGYEQYF. The CDR3, as DNA: TGCAGTGCTGGGACAGGATACGAGCAGTACTTC.

V gene TRBV18 combines with J gene TRBJ2-1; TRBD2 matches 10 bases. This CDR3 spans 15 amino acids. Germline-derived CDR1 and CDR2 are KGHSH and LQKENI. The junction had 3 bases not matched to a gene; V was cut back by 6 bases and J by 1 base. DNA of the CDR3: TGTGCCAGCTCTAGCGGGGGGATTTCCTACAATGAGCAGTTCTTC. Translation gives CASSSGGISYNEQFF. Combining the CDR3 with reference TRBV18 and TRBJ2-1 gives the whole variable domain NAGVMQNPRHLVRRRGQEARLRCSPMKGHSHVYWYRQLPEEGLKFMVYLQKENIIDESGMPKERFSAEFPKEGPSILRIQQVVRGDSAAYFCASSSGGISYNEQFFGPGTRLTVL.

This sequence joins TRBV5-1 and TRBJ2-3; 9 bases align to TRBD1. V dropped 2 bases and J dropped 5; count of bases not matched to a gene: 9. Germline V gene sequence: CDR1 SGHRS, CDR2 YFSETQ. The CDR3 is made up of 16 amino acids. CDR3 coding DNA: TGCGCCAGCAGCTTAGGGGGACAGGGCTTAATAGATACGCAGTATTTT. It specifies CASSLGGQGLIDTQYF.

The V gene is TRBV7-2, the J gene TRBJ1-2; possible D gene TRBD1, 5 bases. The V end was cut by 5 bases, the J end by 6 bases, with 13 bases between. The CDR3 spans 13 residues. Per germline, CDR1 SGHTA and CDR2 FQGNSA. The CDR3 coding sequence is TGTGCCAGCAGCCTTATGGGACCGCATGGCTACACCTTC. This codes for CASSLMGPHGYTF.

This clone was observed a few times. The rearrangement joins TRBV7-2 to TRBJ2-5, with D perhaps being TRBD1 or TRBD2 (5 bases each). V was trimmed by 2 bases and J by 10 bases, leaving 14 bases between them. The CDR3 extends over 13 amino acids. Per the germline V gene, CDR1 is SGHTA and CDR2 is FQGNSA. As DNA, the CDR3 is TGTGCCAGCAGCTTAACACTGGGGGACGGCCAGTACTTC. Translation gives CASSLTLGDGQYF.

The CDR3 coding sequence is TGTGCCAGTAGTAACCGACAGGGGCGAAAAGCTGAAGCTTTCTTT. It specifies CASSNRQGRKAEAFF. This rearrangement joins TRBV19 to TRBJ1-1, with 8 bases aligning to TRBD1. In germline, CDR1 is LNHDA, CDR2 SQIVND (reference sequence). The V segment lost 4 bases and the J segment 6 bases; nucleotides outside the gene matches: 10. The CDR3 sequence is 15 residues long. The entire variable domain, with the rest obtained from reference TRBV19 and TRBJ1-1, is as follows: DGGITQSPKYLFRKEGQNVTLSCEQNLNHDAMYWYRQDPGQGLRLIYYSQIVNDFQKGDIAEGYSVSREKKESFPLTVTSAQKNPTAFYLCASSNRQGRKAEAFFGQGTRLTVV.

The chain links TRBV5-4 to TRBJ2-7, with TRBD1 identical over 7 bases. CDR1 is SGHNT, CDR2 YYREEE, per germline (reference sequence). The CDR3 length is 14 residues. J lost 0 bases, V lost 5 bases, and 5 bases had no gene match. This CDR3 reads CASSKDRFSYEQYF. The DNA for the CDR3 is TGTGCCAGCAGTAAGGACAGGTTCTCCTACGAGCAGTACTTC.

This clone was observed once. The gene calls are TRBV7-2 and TRBJ2-7; 11 bases match TRBD2. V lost 5 bases to trimming and J lost 3 bases; unmatched junction nucleotides: 9. In germline, CDR1 is SGHTA, CDR2 FQGNSA. This CDR3 has 16 amino acids. This CDR3 is CASSRRPGLAVYEQYF. In DNA form, the CDR3 reads TGTGCCAGCAGCCGACGTCCGGGACTAGCGGTCTACGAGCAGTACTTC.

The chain employs TRBV11-1 and TRBJ2-1; weak D call: TRBD1 (5 bases). The length of the CDR3 is 14 residues. The germline CDR1 and CDR2 sequences are SGHAT and FQDESV (reference sequence). Trimming removed 3 bases from V and 7 bases from J, with 13 bases in between. CDR3 in amino acids: CASSFGRGKNEQFF. In DNA form, the CDR3 reads TGTGCCAGCAGCTTTGGAAGGGGAAAGAATGAGCAGTTCTTC.

V gene TRBV6-5 combines with J gene TRBJ2-2; D unclear. The CDR3 has 13 residues. V lost 2 bases and J 6 bases, leaving 7 bases between the germline ends. In germline, CDR1 is MNHEY, CDR2 SVGAGI. CDR3 loop: CASSYTYPGELFF. In nucleotides, the CDR3 is TGTGCCAGCAGTTACACTTATCCCGGGGAGCTGTTTTTT.

The rearrangement uses TRBV19 and TRBJ1-5, with D hard to call. This CDR3 has 13 amino acids. V dropped 3 bases and J dropped 2 bases, with 5 bases sitting between them. CDR1 LNHDA and CDR2 SQIVND come from the germline V gene (reference sequence). The chain's CDR3 is CASSIVGNQPQHF. The DNA of the CDR3 is TGTGCCAGTAGTATCGTGGGCAATCAGCCCCAGCATTTT.

V is TRBV6-6 and J is TRBJ2-1; 13 bases fit TRBD2. The CDR3 is 14 amino acids. Germline assignment: CDR1 MNHNY and CDR2 SVGAGI (reference sequence). The V gene end was trimmed by 11 bases and the J gene end by 5 bases; junction bases not matched to a gene: 6. CDR3 sequence (DNA): TGTGCCGGGGCCGGGACTAGCGGGGACAATGAGCAGTTCTTC. It codes for CAGAGTSGDNEQFF.

The chain is built from TRBV7-8 and TRBJ1-5, with D perhaps matching TRBD1 (6 bases). The CDR3 extends over 15 amino acids. Per germline, CDR1 SGHVS and CDR2 FQNEAQ. V was cut by 4 bases and J by 5 bases, with 15 bases left in between. The chain's CDR3 is CASSSRGAGDQPQHF. In DNA, the CDR3 is TGTGCCAGCAGCTCGAGGGGGGCTGGCGATCAGCCCCAGCATTTT. Combining the CDR3 with reference TRBV7-8 and TRBJ1-5 gives the whole variable domain GAGVSQSPRYKVAKRGQDVALRCDPISGHVSLFWYQQALGQGPEFLTYFQNEAQLDKSGLPSDRFFAERPEGSVSTLKIQRTQQEDSAVYLCASSSRGAGDQPQHFGDGTRLSIL.

In its sample, this clone was seen a few times. This rearrangement joins TRBV14 to TRBJ1-1, with D uncertain. Between the trimmed V and J ends, which lost 0 bases and 4 bases, there was a span of 12 bases. From germline, CDR1 is SGHDN and CDR2 FVKESK. CDR3 length: 15 amino acids. The chain's CDR3 is CASSQDRQPSTEAFF. CDR3 nucleotide sequence: TGTGCCAGCAGCCAAGATAGGCAACCGAGCACTGAAGCTTTCTTT.

The rearrangement uses TRBV13 and TRBJ1-2; TRBD1 might be the D (5 bases). V was pared by 5 bases and J by 3 bases, with 13 bases between. This CDR3 comprises 14 residues. Germline V gene data show CDR1 as PRHDT and CDR2 as FYEKMQ (reference sequence). The CDR3 DNA is TGTGCCAGCAGCCCCAGGGAATGGGACTATGGCTACACCTTC. Encoded protein: CASSPREWDYGYTF.

The table lists this clone with a few counts. The chain recombines TRBV20-1 with TRBJ2-5; D is tentatively TRBD1 or TRBD2 (5 bases each). The CDR3 is made up of 11 amino acids. The V end lost 6 bases, the J end lost 4 bases, and 9 bases lay between the germline ends. CDR1 is DFQATT, CDR2 SNEGSKA, per germline (reference sequence). This CDR3 reads CSAWGTETQYF. In DNA form, the CDR3 reads TGCAGTGCATGGGGGACAGAGACCCAGTACTTC.

V is TRBV7-2 and J is TRBJ1-2; possible D gene TRBD1, 5 bases. This CDR3 spans 15 amino acids. Trimming removed 7 bases from V and 8 bases from J, with 23 bases in between. Germline CDR1 is SGHTA and CDR2 is FQGNSA. CDR3 protein: CASTSEGNRPDGYTF. For the CDR3, the DNA is TGTGCCAGCACCTCGGAGGGGAACCGGCCCGACGGCTACACCTTC. Complete variable domain (other parts from reference TRBV7-2 and TRBJ1-2): GAGVSQSPSNKVTEKGKDVELRCDPISGHTALYWYRQSLGQGLEFLIYFQGNSAPDKSGLPSDRFSAERTGGSVSTLTIQRTQQEDSAVYLCASTSEGNRPDGYTFGSGTRLTVV.